This TCR beta chain was documented in a study of cytomegalovirus exposure and HLA in healthy donors. Overall study findings and caveats: Some 150 TCR beta chains were listed as cytomegalovirus-associated. A later analysis by the authors found several of the most significant clusters apparently linked to common viral pathogens. Most TCR beta V segments were productive about 87% or about 30% of the time in an earlier analysis.

Worth noting for this clone: What it recognizes is unknown.

Use of 60 Vbeta and 13 Jbeta primers characterized the PCR. Assay used: immunoSEQ multiplex PCR; TCRdb lists only in-frame clones, some missing. Its clone listing holds about 170,000 clones. The donors gave bone marrow, and they were healthy. Trimming pared 7 bases from V and 2 bases from J, leaving 20 bases between. There are 15 residues in the CDR3. CDR1 and CDR2 from the germline V gene are SQVTM and ANQGSEA. Sequencing used PBMCs. This TCR came from a woman aged 18-29 years in good health and CMV-seropositive. The chain couples TRBV29-1 to TRBJ1-1; D uncertain. CDR3 amino acids: CSALGTSGKNTEAFF. The DNA of the CDR3 is TGCAGCGCGCTGGGTACCAGCGGAAAAAACACTGAAGCTTTCTTT.